This T cell receptor (beta chain) was sequenced during a study of STAT5B mutations in CD4+ large granular lymphocyte leukemia. Study-wide background: Among healthy controls, a particular HLA allele went with more CDR3 'QG' motifs. Study-level findings and limits: Patient CD4-sorted repertoires stayed more clonal than healthy ones after leukemic-clone removal. Top patient clones used TRBV06 genes more often: 8/27 versus 2/35 in controls.

V dropped 7 bases and J dropped 7 bases, with 15 bases sitting between them. CDR3 size: 13 residues. The germline gives CDR1 SGHRS, CDR2 YFSETQ. To note about this clone: Antigen: not known.

This was a survey-level run. TCRdb's table, derived via immunoSEQ multiplex PCR, lists solely in-frame clones and lacks some. The table includes about 32,000 clones, roughly 91% detected once. J is TRBJ2-1 and V is TRBV5-1, with D perhaps matching TRBD1 or TRBD2 (5 bases each). The sample taken for sequencing was CD4+ T cells from blood buffy coats. The TCR originated in a human donor in good health. Written as DNA, the CDR3 is TGCGCCAGCTCCGCCCTCAGGGAGAATGAGCAGTTCTTC. Translation: CASSALRENEQFF.